What follows are 24 T cell receptor beta chains derived from one specimen sequenced in a study of T cells in localized non-small cell lung cancer (dated by TCRdb to 2019 to 2021). Libraries were made using the immunoSEQ multiplex PCR assay. TCRdb limited this immuneACCESS table to in-frame rearrangements with V and J called. A share of clones is missing; checked studies link under half to unresolved V genes, and the rest is unexplained. The sample table records 53,000 or so clones; about 89% of these occur just once. Approximately 20% of the sample lies in the top ten. The starting material was peripheral blood, obtained before any cancer treatment. These TCRs come from a man aged 35 to 70 with stage I lung adenocarcinoma.

This sequence joins TRBV7-3 and TRBJ1-1; D gene unclear. V was trimmed by 5 bases and J by 7 bases, leaving 14 bases between them. The CDR3 is made up of 13 amino acids. Germline V gives CDR1 SGHTA, CDR2 FQGTGA. The DNA of the CDR3 is TGTGCCAGCAGCCGAGGGTACGGCGATGAAGCTTTCTTT. This codes for CASSRGYGDEAFF.

The chain combines TRBV30 with TRBJ1-2; D remains ambiguous. The CDR3 consists of 14 residues. V was trimmed by 2 bases and J by 4 bases, leaving 14 bases between them. Germline loops: CDR1 GTSNPN, CDR2 SVGIG (reference sequence). The CDR3 here is CAWSPLGGSYGYTF. The CDR3 nucleotides read TGTGCCTGGAGTCCTCTGGGAGGGAGCTATGGCTACACCTTC.

The rearrangement links TRBV5-5 to TRBJ2-5; D not resolved. This CDR3 is built from 12 residues. Germline CDR1 SGHKS, CDR2 YYEKEE (reference sequence). V was pared by 0 bases and J by 5 bases, with 5 bases between. Here the CDR3 reads CASSLDSETQYF. The CDR3 DNA follows: TGTGCCAGCAGCTTGGATTCGGAGACCCAGTACTTC.

The chain uses TRBV9 and TRBJ1-2; no firm D call. CDR3 length: 15 residues. Germline CDR1 SGDLS, CDR2 YYNGEE. V lost 0 bases and J lost 4, with 13 bases in between. In nucleotides, the CDR3 is TGTGCCAGCAGCGTAGCCGATGGATTTAGCTATGGCTACACCTTC. As protein: CASSVADGFSYGYTF.

V usage is TRBV4-2 and J usage is TRBJ2-7; TRBD2 is a possible D gene (6 bases). Per germline, CDR1 LGHNA and CDR2 YNFKEQ. The CDR3 extends over 14 amino acids. V shed 2 bases and J shed 7 bases, with 15 bases lying between them. The CDR3 sequence is CASSQSTGGEEQYF. Written as DNA, the CDR3 is TGTGCCAGCAGCCAATCTACCGGAGGGGAAGAGCAGTACTTC.

V gene TRBV7-8 combines with J gene TRBJ2-7; 7 positions match TRBD2. This CDR3 has 15 amino acids. Germline CDR1 is SGHVS and CDR2 is FQNEAQ. The trim removed 10 bases at V and 3 bases at J, leaving 15 bases unmatched. The CDR3, as DNA: TGTGCCACCCCGGAAGGGGTAGCGGGCGTCTACGAGCAGTACTTC. Residues: CATPEGVAGVYEQYF.

The chain combines TRBV19 with TRBJ2-3; perhaps TRBD2 as D (5 bases). Between the trimmed V and J ends, which lost 4 bases and 0 bases, there was a span of 11 bases. The CDR3 has 15 residues. Germline lookup yields CDR1 LNHDA and CDR2 SQIVND (reference sequence). The CDR3 DNA sequence: TGTGCCAGTAGTAAGCCGGGAAGGAGCACAGATACGCAGTATTTT. This gives the protein CASSKPGRSTDTQYF.

This rearrangement joins TRBV5-1 to TRBJ1-1, with a possible D match to TRBD1 (5 bases). This CDR3 region has 16 residues. CDR1 and CDR2 (germline): SGHRS, YFSETQ. With 0 bases removed from V and 4 bases from J, the gap between germline ends came to 16 bases. CDR3 protein: CASSLELRGRGTEAFF. In DNA, the CDR3 is TGCGCCAGCAGCTTGGAATTGCGGGGTAGGGGCACTGAAGCTTTCTTT.

The chain combines TRBV11-2 with TRBJ2-7, with 8 bases fitting TRBD2. The J segment lost 1 base and the V segment lost 6 bases, leaving 11 bases of the junction unmatched. The V gene's germline CDR1 is SGHAT and CDR2 FQNNGV. The CDR3 covers 16 residues. Written as DNA, the CDR3 is TGTGCCAGCAGTCAACTTACAGCGGGGGCGTCCTACGAGCAGTACTTC. Its translation is CASSQLTAGASYEQYF.

The rearrangement joins TRBV5-1 to TRBJ2-1; 12 bases match TRBD2. The CDR3 contains 15 residues. Germline values: CDR1 SGHRS, CDR2 YFSETQ. With V trimmed by 6 bases and J by 5 bases, 6 bases remained unmatched. CDR3 sequence reads: CASTLTSGSNNEQFF. CDR3 DNA sequence: TGCGCCAGCACCCTGACTAGCGGGAGCAACAATGAGCAGTTCTTC.

V gene TRBV6-1 combines with J gene TRBJ1-5, with a weak D call TRBD1 (5 bases). The CDR3 has 16 amino acids. The V gene's germline CDR1 is MNHNS and CDR2 SASEGT. Trimming took 3 bases from V and 2 from J, leaving 14 bases between them. CDR3 DNA sequence: TGTGCCAGCAGTGATCCTTGGGTAGGGGGCAATCAGCCCCAGCATTTT. Its translation: CASSDPWVGGNQPQHF.

DNA for the CDR3: TGCGCCAGCAGTCCTCGGGGGAGTACTGGAAACACCATATATTTT. Its translation: CASSPRGSTGNTIYF. V gene TRBV10-2 combines with J gene TRBJ1-3; maybe TRBD1 (5 bases). V lost 5 bases, J lost 2 bases, and 13 bases lay in between. Germline V gene sequence: CDR1 WSHSY, CDR2 SAAADI. The CDR3 is made up of 15 amino acids.

The CDR3 DNA follows: TGTGCCAGCAGTTACTCCTATGGGCCCTACGAGCAGTACTTC. It specifies CASSYSYGPYEQYF. This chain connects TRBV6-5 to TRBJ2-7; D gene uncertain. Trimming left V 0 bases short and J 2 bases short, with 8 bases between. CDR1 is MNHEY and CDR2 is SVGAGI in the germline V gene. The CDR3 covers 14 residues.

As for this clone: The sample has other DNA sequences that encode this CDR3 too. The chain employs TRBV27 and TRBJ2-7; the D is unclear. V lost 0 bases and J lost 4, with 13 bases in between. The CDR3 is 15 amino acids. Germline values: CDR1 MNHEY, CDR2 SMNVEV (reference sequence). The CDR3 nucleotides are TGTGCCAGCAGTTTATCGCCCCCCACGAGATACGAGCAGTACTTC. Protein sequence: CASSLSPPTRYEQYF.

Here the CDR3 reads CASSMGQNQPQHF. CDR3 DNA: TGTGCCAGTAGTATGGGACAGAATCAGCCCCAGCATTTT. The genes are TRBV19 and TRBJ1-5; 7 bases fit TRBD1. Losses at the gene ends were 3 bases for V and 4 bases for J; bases not matched to a gene: 0. Germline-derived CDR1 and CDR2 are LNHDA and SQIVND (reference sequence). The CDR3 covers 13 residues.

The chain combines TRBV11-2 with TRBJ2-1, with 7 positions matching TRBD2. The J segment lost 4 bases and the V segment lost 5 bases, leaving 8 bases of the junction unmatched. The CDR3 totals 15 residues. Germline-derived CDR1 and CDR2 are SGHAT and FQNNGV. Here the CDR3 DNA reads TGTGCCAGCAGCCCTGCCGGGACTAATTACAATGAGCAGTTCTTC. It is translated as CASSPAGTNYNEQFF.

V is TRBV12-5 and J is TRBJ2-1, with D perhaps matching TRBD2 (5 bases). Germline-derived CDR1 and CDR2 are LGHNT and FRNRAP. The CDR3 length is 17 residues. V was shortened by 2 bases and J by 3 bases, with 17 bases between the two germline ends. The CDR3 DNA reads TGTGCTAGTGGTTTGCCCGACATTCAGCGGAGCTACAATGAGCAGTTCTTC. Translated: CASGLPDIQRSYNEQFF.

V usage is TRBV5-6 and J usage is TRBJ2-4; D gene ambiguous. Germline-derived CDR1 and CDR2 are SGHDT and YYEEEE. The CDR3 spans 12 residues. V dropped 1 base and J dropped 2 bases, with 1 base sitting between them. The CDR3 sequence: CASSLTKNIQYF. The CDR3 DNA reads TGTGCCAGCAGCTTGACCAAAAACATTCAGTACTTC.

V is TRBV6-6 and J is TRBJ1-4; 8 positions agree with TRBD1. Germline CDR1 reads MNHNY; CDR2 reads SVGAGI (reference sequence). The trim removed 11 bases at V and 3 bases at J, leaving 14 bases unmatched. The length of the CDR3 is 16 residues. DNA for the CDR3: TGTGCCGTTACAAGGACAGGGCCGGGTTCTAATGAAAAACTGTTTTTT. It is translated as CAVTRTGPGSNEKLFF.

The chain joins TRBV28 to TRBJ1-2, with D possibly TRBD1 on 5 matching bases. The V end was cut by 6 bases, the J end by 8 bases, with 13 bases between. Germline CDR1 MDHEN, CDR2 SYDVKM. CDR3 length: 12 amino acids. The CDR3 DNA reads TGTGCCAGCAGAGGGACGGCCTACGGCTACACCTTC. The encoded protein is CASRGTAYGYTF.

The chain carries TRBV5-1 and TRBJ1-2; D gene uncertain. Germline V lookup: CDR1 SGHRS, CDR2 YFSETQ. The CDR3 is 14 amino acids. V was pared by 3 bases and J by 1 base, with 10 bases between. The CDR3, as DNA: TGCGCCAGCAGCTCATTCGGGATTAACTATGGCTACACCTTC. Residues: CASSSFGINYGYTF.

V usage is TRBV28 and J usage is TRBJ2-1; tentatively, D is TRBD2 (5 bases). This CDR3 region has 14 residues. CDR1 and CDR2 (germline): MDHEN, SYDVKM. The germline V and J ends were trimmed by 5 bases and 6 bases, with 14 bases remaining between them. In DNA form, the CDR3 reads TGTGCCAGCAGTAAACTGCCTGGACTCAATGAGCAGTTCTTC. Its translation: CASSKLPGLNEQFF.

The V and J genes are TRBV4-1 and TRBJ1-4; D might be TRBD1 (6 bases). Trimming stripped 4 bases from V and 2 bases from J, with 11 bases between. The CDR3 loop spans 15 amino acids. Germline-derived CDR1 and CDR2 are MGHRA and YSYEKL. The CDR3 loop reads CASSLPGHTNEKLFF. For the CDR3, the DNA is TGCGCCAGCAGCCTACCGGGACACACTAATGAAAAACTGTTTTTT.

The chain combines TRBV4-3 with TRBJ2-7; the match to TRBD1 covers 7 bases. Germline V gives CDR1 LGHNA, CDR2 YSLEER. The CDR3 is made up of 16 amino acids. The V segment lost 0 bases and the J segment 3 bases; nucleotides outside the gene matches: 8. The CDR3 nucleotides read TGCGCCAGCAGCCAAGATGGACAGGTTCCGGACTACGAGCAGTACTTC. Encoded protein: CASSQDGQVPDYEQYF.